This T cell receptor (beta chain) was identified during a study of regulatory T cells in long-lasting Graves disease. This clonotype has a count of ten or more. The antigen remains unidentified. The time point here: newly diagnosed GD, antithyroid drugs for less than 3 months. RNA from PBMCs was the source of the TCR library. Graves' disease diagnosis relied on American Thyroid Association guidelines. Study results and limitations: Researchers examined only peripheral blood and not thyroid tissue. Persistent Graves' patients showed reduced TCR diversity versus newly diagnosed patients.

The V gene's germline CDR1 is SGHVS and CDR2 FQNEAQ. V lost 4 bases and J lost 4; bases outside the gene matches: 19. The CDR3 is 18 residues long. CDR3-region Arm-PCR and iRepertoire HTBI primers produced the TCR beta libraries. TCRdb reanalysed the multiplex PCR reads using MiXCR and keeps one entry per CDR3 protein. This sample has 350,000 to 400,000 distinct CDR3 sequences, with 15% to 18% found just once. The sequenced sample was peripheral blood mononuclear cells (PBMCs), obtained at new diagnosis, from a patient treated with antithyroid drugs. V is TRBV7-8 and J is TRBJ2-7; TRBD2 aligns across 7 bases. The receptor's source is a female donor with Graves disease. The CDR3 region is CASSSGRTGLREKYEQYF. CDR3 sequence (DNA): TGTGCCAGCAGCTCCGGGAGGACGGGACTTCGAGAGAAGTACGAGCAGTACTTC.